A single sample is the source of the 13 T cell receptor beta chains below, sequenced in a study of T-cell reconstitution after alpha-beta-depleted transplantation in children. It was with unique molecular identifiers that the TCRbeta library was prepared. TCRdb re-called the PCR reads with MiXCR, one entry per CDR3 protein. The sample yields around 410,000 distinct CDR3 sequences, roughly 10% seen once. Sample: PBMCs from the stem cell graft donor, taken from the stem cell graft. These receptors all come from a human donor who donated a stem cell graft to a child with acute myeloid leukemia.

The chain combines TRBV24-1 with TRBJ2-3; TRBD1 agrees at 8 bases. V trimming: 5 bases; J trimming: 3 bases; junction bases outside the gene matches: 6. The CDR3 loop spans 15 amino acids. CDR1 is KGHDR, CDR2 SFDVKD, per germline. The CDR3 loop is CATSAPGQGTDTQYF. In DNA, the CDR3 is TGTGCCACCAGTGCCCCCGGACAGGGTACAGATACGCAGTATTTT.

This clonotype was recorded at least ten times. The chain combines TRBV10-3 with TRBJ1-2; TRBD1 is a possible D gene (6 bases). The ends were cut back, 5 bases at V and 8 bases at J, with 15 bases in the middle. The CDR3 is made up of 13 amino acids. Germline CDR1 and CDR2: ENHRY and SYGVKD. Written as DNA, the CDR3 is TGTGCCATCAGTACAGGGCTCGGAGCGGGCTACACCTTC. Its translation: CAISTGLGAGYTF.

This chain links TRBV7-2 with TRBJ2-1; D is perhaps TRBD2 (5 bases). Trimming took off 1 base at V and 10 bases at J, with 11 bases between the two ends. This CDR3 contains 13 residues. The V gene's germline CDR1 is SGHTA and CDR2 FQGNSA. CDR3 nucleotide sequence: TGTGCCAGCAGCTTAGTAACCAGAGGGGAGCAGTTCTTC. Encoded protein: CASSLVTRGEQFF.

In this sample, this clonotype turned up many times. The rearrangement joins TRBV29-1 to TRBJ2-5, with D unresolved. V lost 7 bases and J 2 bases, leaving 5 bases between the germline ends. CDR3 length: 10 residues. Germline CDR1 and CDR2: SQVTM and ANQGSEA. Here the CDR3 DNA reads TGCAGCGGCGAGCAAGAGACCCAGTACTTC. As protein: CSGEQETQYF.

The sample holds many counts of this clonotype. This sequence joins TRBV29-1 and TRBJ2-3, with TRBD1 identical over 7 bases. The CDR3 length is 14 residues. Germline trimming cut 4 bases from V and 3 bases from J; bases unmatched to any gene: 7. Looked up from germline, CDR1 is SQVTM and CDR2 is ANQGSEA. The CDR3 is CSVGGQLLTDTQYF. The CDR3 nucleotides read TGCAGCGTTGGGGGACAGCTACTAACAGATACGCAGTATTTT.

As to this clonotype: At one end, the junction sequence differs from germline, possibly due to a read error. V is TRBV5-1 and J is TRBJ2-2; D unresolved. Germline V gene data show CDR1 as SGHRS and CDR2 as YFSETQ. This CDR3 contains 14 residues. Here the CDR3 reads CARSFGDNTGELFF. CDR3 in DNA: TGCGCCAGAAGCTTCGGCGACAACACCGGGGAGCTGTTTTTT.

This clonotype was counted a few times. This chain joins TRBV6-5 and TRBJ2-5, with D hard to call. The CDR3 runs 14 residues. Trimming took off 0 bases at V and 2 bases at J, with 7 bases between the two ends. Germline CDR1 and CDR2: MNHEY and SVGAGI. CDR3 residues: CASSYSNGQETQYF. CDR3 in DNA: TGTGCCAGCAGTTACTCGAACGGGCAAGAGACCCAGTACTTC.

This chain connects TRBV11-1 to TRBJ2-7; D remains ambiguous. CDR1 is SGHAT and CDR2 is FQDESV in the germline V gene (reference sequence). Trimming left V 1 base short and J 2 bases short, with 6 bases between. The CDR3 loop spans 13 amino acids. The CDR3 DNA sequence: TGTGCCAGCAGCTTAGGTAACACCTACGAGCAGTACGTC. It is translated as CASSLGNTYEQYV.

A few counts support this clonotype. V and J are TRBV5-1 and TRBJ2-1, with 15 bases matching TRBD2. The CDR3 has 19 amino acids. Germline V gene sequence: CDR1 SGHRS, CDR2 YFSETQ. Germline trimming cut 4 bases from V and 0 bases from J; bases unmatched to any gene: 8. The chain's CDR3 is CASSQPGLAGGGSYNEQFF. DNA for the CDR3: TGCGCCAGCAGCCAACCGGGACTAGCGGGAGGTGGCTCCTACAATGAGCAGTTCTTC.

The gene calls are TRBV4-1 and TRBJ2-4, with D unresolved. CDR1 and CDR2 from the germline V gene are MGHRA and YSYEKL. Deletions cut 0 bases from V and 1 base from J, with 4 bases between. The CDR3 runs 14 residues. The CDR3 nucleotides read TGCGCCAGCAGCCAAGAGGCGGCCAAAAACATTCAGTACTTC. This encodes CASSQEAAKNIQYF.

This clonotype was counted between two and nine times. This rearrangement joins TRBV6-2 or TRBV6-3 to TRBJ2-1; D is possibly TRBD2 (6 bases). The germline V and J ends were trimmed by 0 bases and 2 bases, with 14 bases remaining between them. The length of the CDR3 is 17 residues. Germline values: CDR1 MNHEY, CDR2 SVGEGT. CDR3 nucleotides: TGTGCCAGCAGTTACTCCCTGGGTAGCGGTCCCTACAATGAGCAGTTCTTC. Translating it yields CASSYSLGSGPYNEQFF.

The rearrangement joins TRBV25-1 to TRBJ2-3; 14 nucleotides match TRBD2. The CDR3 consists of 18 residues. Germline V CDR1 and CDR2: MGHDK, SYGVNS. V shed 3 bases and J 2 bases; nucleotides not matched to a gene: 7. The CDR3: CASSDTRTSGRNTDTQYF. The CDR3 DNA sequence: TGTGCCAGCAGTGACACCCGGACTAGCGGGAGGAACACAGATACGCAGTATTTT.

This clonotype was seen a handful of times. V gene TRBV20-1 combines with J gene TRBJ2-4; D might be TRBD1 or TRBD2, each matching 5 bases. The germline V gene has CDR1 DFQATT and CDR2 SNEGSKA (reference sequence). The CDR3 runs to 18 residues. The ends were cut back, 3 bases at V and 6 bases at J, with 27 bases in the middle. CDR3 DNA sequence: TGCAGTGCTAGGAGGCGGTATACGGGAAAACAGGCTGCAAACATTCAGTACTTC. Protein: CSARRRYTGKQAANIQYF.